This TCR beta chain was captured by sequencing in a study of blood T cell repertoires in COVID-19. V was clipped by 7 bases and J by 6 bases, with 19 bases between them. CDR1 and CDR2 from the germline V gene are MNHNY and SVGAGI (reference sequence). The CDR3 is 15 residues long. Sequencing was performed with immunoSEQ multiplex PCR; in TCRdb, only in-frame clones are kept and a portion is missing. The table includes 200,000 to 300,000 clones, about nine tenths detected once. The receptor's source is a woman between 40 and 55 years old with acute or convalescent COVID-19. The material sequenced was peripheral blood. This sequence joins TRBV6-6 and TRBJ2-1; weak D call: TRBD2 (7 bases). CDR3 sequence: CASTEGGARFNEQFF. CDR3 nucleotides: TGTGCCAGCACCGAAGGGGGGGCGAGGTTCAATGAGCAGTTCTTC.